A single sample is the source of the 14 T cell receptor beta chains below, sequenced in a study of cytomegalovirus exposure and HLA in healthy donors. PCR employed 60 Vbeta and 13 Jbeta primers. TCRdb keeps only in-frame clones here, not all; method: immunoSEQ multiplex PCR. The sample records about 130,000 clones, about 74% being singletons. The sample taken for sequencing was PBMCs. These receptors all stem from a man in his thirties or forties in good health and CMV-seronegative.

CDR3: CASGLYRVPGNTIYF. As DNA, the CDR3 is TGTGCTAGTGGTTTGTACAGGGTTCCTGGAAACACCATATATTTT. This chain uses TRBV12-5 with TRBJ1-3, with D perhaps matching TRBD1 (6 bases). V lost 2 bases, J lost 2 bases, and 10 bases lay in between. CDR3 length: 15 amino acids. Germline V gene sequence: CDR1 LGHNT, CDR2 FRNRAP.

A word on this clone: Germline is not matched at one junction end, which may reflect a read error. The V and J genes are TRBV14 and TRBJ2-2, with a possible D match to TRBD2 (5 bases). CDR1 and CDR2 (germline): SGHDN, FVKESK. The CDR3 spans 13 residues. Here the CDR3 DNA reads TGTGCCAGCAGCCAAGTCAACACCGGGAAGCTGTTTTTT. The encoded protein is CASSQVNTGKLFF.

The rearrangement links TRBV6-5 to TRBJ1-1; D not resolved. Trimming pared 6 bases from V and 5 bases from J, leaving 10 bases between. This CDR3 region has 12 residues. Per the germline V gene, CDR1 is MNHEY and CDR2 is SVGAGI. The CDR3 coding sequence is TGTGCCAGCAGCTCCTACCGAACTGAAGCTTTCTTT. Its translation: CASSSYRTEAFF.

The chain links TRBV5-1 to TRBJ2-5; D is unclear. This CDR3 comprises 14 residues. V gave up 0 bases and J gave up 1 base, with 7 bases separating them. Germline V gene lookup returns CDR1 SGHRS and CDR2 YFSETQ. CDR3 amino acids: CASSLGATQETQYF. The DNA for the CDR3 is TGCGCCAGCAGCTTGGGGGCGACCCAAGAGACCCAGTACTTC.

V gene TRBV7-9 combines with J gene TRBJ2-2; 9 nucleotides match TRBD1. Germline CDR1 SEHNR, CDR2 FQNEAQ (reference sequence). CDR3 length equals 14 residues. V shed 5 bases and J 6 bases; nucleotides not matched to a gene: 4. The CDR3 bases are TGTGCCAGCAGCCACCGACAGGGGGCCGGGGAGCTGTTTTTT. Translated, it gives CASSHRQGAGELFF. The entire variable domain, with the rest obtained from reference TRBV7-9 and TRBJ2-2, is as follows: DTGVSQNPRHKITKRGQNVTFRCDPISEHNRLYWYRQTLGQGPEFLTYFQNEAQLEKSRLLSDRFSAERPKGSFSTLEIQRTEQGDSAMYLCASSHRQGAGELFFGEGSRLTVL.

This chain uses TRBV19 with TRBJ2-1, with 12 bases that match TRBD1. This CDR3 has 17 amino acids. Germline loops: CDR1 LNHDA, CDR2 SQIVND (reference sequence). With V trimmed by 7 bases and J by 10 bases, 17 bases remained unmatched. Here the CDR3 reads CASTHNAPGTGGREQFF. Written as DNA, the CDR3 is TGTGCCAGTACCCATAATGCCCCCGGGACAGGGGGCAGGGAGCAGTTCTTC.

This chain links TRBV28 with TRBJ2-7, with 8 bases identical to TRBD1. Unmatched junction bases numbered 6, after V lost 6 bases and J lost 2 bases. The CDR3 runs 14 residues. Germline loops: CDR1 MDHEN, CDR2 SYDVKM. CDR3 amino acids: CASRVLQGAYEQYF. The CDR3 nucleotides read TGTGCCAGCAGGGTACTACAGGGGGCCTACGAGCAGTACTTC.

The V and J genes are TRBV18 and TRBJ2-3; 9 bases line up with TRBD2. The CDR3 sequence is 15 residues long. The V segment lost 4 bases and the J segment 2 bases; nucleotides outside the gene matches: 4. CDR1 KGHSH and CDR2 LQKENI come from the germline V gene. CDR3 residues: CASSRGTSSTDTQYF. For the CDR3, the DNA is TGTGCCAGCTCACGAGGGACTAGCTCCACAGATACGCAGTATTTT.

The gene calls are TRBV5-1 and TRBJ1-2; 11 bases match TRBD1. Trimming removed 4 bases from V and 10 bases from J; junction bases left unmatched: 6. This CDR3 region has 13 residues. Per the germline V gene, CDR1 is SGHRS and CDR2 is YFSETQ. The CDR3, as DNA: TGCGCCAGCAGCCGGACAGGGGGCGCGGACTACACCTTC. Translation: CASSRTGGADYTF.

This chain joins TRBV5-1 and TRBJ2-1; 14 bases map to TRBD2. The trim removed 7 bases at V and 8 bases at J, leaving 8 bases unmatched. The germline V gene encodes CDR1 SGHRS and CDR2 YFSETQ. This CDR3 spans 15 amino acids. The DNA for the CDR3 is TGCGCCAGCCAAGGGGGGACTAGCGGGAGCGATGAGCAGTTCTTC. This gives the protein CASQGGTSGSDEQFF. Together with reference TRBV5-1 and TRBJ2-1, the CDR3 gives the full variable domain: KAGVTQTPRYLIKTRGQQVTLSCSPISGHRSVSWYQQTPGQGLQFLFEYFSETQRNKGNFPGRFSGRQFSNSRSEMNVSTLELGDSALYLCASQGGTSGSDEQFFGPGTRLTVL.

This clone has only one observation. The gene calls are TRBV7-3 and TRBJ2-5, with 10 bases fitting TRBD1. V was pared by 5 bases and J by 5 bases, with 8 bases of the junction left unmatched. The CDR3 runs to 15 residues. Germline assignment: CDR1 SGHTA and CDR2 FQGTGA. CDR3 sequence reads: CASSPGQGGMETQYF. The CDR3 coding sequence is TGTGCCAGCAGCCCCGGACAGGGGGGTATGGAGACCCAGTACTTC.

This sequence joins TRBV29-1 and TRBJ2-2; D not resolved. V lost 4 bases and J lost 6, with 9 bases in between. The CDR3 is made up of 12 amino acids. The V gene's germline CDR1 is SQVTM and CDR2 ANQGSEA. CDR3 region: CSVGPSPGELFF. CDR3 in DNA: TGCAGCGTTGGTCCTAGTCCCGGGGAGCTGTTTTTT.

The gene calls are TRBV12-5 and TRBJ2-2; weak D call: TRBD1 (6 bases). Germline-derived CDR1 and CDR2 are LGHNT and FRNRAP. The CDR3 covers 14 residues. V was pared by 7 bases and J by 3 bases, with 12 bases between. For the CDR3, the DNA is TGTGCTAGTGCCCCGGACAGCTACACCGGGGAGCTGTTTTTT. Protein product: CASAPDSYTGELFF.

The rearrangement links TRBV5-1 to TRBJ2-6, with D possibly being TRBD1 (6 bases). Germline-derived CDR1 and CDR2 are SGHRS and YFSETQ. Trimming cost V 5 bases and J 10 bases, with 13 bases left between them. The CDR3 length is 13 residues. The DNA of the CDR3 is TGCGCCAGCAGGCTCTCAGGGGATAACGTCCTGACTTTC. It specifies CASRLSGDNVLTF.